Below, 8 T cell receptor beta chains from the same sample are listed, as sequenced in a study of response to subunit inactivated influenza vaccine listed by TCRdb under 2018. Libraries were made using RT-PCR. The sequencing machine was an Illumina HiSeq 2500. TCRdb reprocessed the public reads (quality trimming at Q25 with fastp, clone calling with MiXCR) and kept in-frame beta chains. A single entry per CDR3 protein holds the most common genes and DNA from its merged rows. This sample lists more than 550,000 distinct CDR3 sequences; about 11% were detected once. About 11% of the sample belongs to the ten largest clones. The data were also submitted as part of a second study, on T cells expressing NK-cell markers. As the second paper documents: 5'RACE template switching, by which a universal primer site and unique molecular identifiers were added, was used to make TCR beta cDNA libraries.

The specimen comprised PBMCs from blood, sampled on the day of vaccination. All receptors derive from a man over 45 who received an inactivated influenza vaccine. Donor details come from another sample of the same person, matched by shared clones.

This clonotype was counted a few times. J is TRBJ2-7 and V is TRBV7-9, with TRBD2 identical over 10 bases. This CDR3 has 15 amino acids. CDR1 is SEHNR and CDR2 is FQNEAQ in the germline V gene (reference sequence). With V trimmed by 4 bases and J by 2 bases, 5 bases remained unmatched. The CDR3 spells CASSYGTSATYEQYF. CDR3 sequence (DNA): TGTGCCAGCAGCTATGGGACTAGCGCTACCTACGAGCAGTACTTC.

The chain recombines TRBV5-1 with TRBJ2-3, with 7 bases matching TRBD2. Trimming removed 5 bases from V and 2 bases from J; junction bases left unmatched: 5. The V gene's germline CDR1 is SGHRS and CDR2 YFSETQ. The CDR3 is 14 amino acids. CDR3 sequence reads: CASRSGGSTDTQYF. CDR3 DNA: TGCGCCAGCAGGTCGGGAGGATCCACAGATACGCAGTATTTT. The full variable domain, rest sourced from reference TRBV5-1 and TRBJ2-3, is KAGVTQTPRYLIKTRGQQVTLSCSPISGHRSVSWYQQTPGQGLQFLFEYFSETQRNKGNFPGRFSGRQFSNSRSEMNVSTLELGDSALYLCASRSGGSTDTQYFGPGTRLTVL.

This clonotype has just a few counts. The chain joins TRBV7-9 to TRBJ2-5; 7 nucleotides line up with TRBD1. The CDR3 extends over 14 amino acids. The germline V gene has CDR1 SEHNR and CDR2 FQNEAQ (reference sequence). V lost 2 bases and J lost 5; bases outside the gene matches: 5. The CDR3 region has the DNA TGTGCCAGCAGCTTAAGACAGGGCTGGGAGACCCAGTACTTC. Protein product: CASSLRQGWETQYF.

This clonotype was observed a handful of times. The CDR3 DNA sequence: TGCAGTGCCACATGGACAGGGGGCAGGTACGAGCAGTACTTC. This codes for CSATWTGGRYEQYF. The chain carries TRBV20-1 and TRBJ2-7; 11 bases are shared with TRBD1. This CDR3 has 14 amino acids. Germline values: CDR1 DFQATT, CDR2 SNEGSKA (reference sequence). Trimming took 6 bases from V and 4 from J; bases not matched to a gene: 8.

This clonotype was observed a few times. The genes are TRBV6-2 or TRBV6-3 and TRBJ2-3; D not certain. The germline gives CDR1 MNHEY, CDR2 SVGEGT. Trimming took off 7 bases at V and 5 bases at J, with 13 bases between the two ends. The CDR3 sequence is 13 residues long. The CDR3, as DNA: TGTGCCAGCATTTTGCACACCGGAGATACGCAGTATTTT. This encodes CASILHTGDTQYF.

This clonotype was seen a handful of times. The CDR3 protein is CASSTRAGNWGDEQFF. The CDR3 DNA reads as TGTGCCAGTAGTACCCGGGCGGGGAACTGGGGGGATGAGCAGTTCTTC. This chain connects TRBV19 to TRBJ2-1; possible D gene TRBD2, 6 bases. The CDR3 contains 16 residues. V dropped 4 bases and J dropped 8 bases, with 21 bases sitting between them. Germline-derived CDR1 and CDR2 are LNHDA and SQIVND (reference sequence).

This clonotype was counted a few times. The chain carries TRBV12-3 or TRBV12-4 and TRBJ2-4, with D hard to call. This CDR3 has 13 amino acids. Deletions cut 1 base from V and 5 bases from J, with 6 bases between. The CDR3 sequence: CASSLVQENIQYF. The DNA for the CDR3 is TGTGCCAGCAGTTTAGTCCAGGAAAACATTCAGTACTTC.

The CDR3 here is CASSFGGITMIETQYF. The CDR3 DNA sequence: TGTGCCAGCAGCTTTGGGGGGATCACGATGATTGAGACCCAGTACTTC. J is TRBJ2-5 and V is TRBV5-8, with D perhaps TRBD2 (6 bases). Trimming removed 2 bases at V and 5 bases at J, with 19 bases between. The CDR3 has 16 residues. Germline V gives CDR1 SGHTS, CDR2 YDEGEE. The full variable domain, with the rest looked up from reference TRBV5-8 and TRBJ2-5, is EAGVTQSPTHLIKTRGQQATLRCSPISGHTSVYWYQQALGLGLQFLLWYDEGEERNRGNFPPRFSGRQFPNYSSELNVNALELEDSALYLCASSFGGITMIETQYFGPGTRLLVL.